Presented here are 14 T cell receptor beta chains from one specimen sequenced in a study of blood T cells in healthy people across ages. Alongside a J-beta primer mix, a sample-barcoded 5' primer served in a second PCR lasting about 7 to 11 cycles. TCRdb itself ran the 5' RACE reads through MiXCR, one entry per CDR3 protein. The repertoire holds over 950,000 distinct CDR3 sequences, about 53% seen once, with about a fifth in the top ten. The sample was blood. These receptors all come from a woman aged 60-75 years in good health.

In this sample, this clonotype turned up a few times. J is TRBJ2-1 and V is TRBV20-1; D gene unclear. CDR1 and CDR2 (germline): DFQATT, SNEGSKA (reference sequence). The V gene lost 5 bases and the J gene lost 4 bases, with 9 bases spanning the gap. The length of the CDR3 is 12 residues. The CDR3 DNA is TGCAGTGCTTCAGCTCTGTACAATGAGCAGTTCTTC. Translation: CSASALYNEQFF.

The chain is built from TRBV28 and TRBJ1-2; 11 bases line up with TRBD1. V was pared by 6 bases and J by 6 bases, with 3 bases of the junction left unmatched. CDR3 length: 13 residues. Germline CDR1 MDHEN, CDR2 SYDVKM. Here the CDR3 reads CASRPDRGHGYTF. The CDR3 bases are TGTGCCAGCAGACCGGACAGGGGGCATGGCTACACCTTC.

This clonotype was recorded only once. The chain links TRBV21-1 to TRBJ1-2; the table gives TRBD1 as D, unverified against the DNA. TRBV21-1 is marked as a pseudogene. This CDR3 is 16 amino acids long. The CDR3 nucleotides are TGTGCCAGCAGCAAACACCGGCGCAGGGTGGGCTATGGCTACACCTTC. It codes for CASSKHRRRVGYGYTF.

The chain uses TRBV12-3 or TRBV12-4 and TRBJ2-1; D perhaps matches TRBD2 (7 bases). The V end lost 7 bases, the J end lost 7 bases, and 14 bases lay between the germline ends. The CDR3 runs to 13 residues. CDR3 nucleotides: TGTGCCAGCACTGGGGGGGCGGGAAATGAGCAGTTCTTC. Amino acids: CASTGGAGNEQFF.

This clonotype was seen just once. CDR3 sequence: CAVWDSPLHF. The CDR3 DNA sequence: TGTGCCGTTTGGGACTCACCCCTCCACTTT. The chain recombines TRBV6-1 with TRBJ1-6; the D gene is possibly TRBD1 (5 bases). CDR3 size: 10 residues. Germline CDR1 and CDR2: MNHNS and SASEGT. Trimming left V 11 bases short and J 10 bases short, with 9 bases between.

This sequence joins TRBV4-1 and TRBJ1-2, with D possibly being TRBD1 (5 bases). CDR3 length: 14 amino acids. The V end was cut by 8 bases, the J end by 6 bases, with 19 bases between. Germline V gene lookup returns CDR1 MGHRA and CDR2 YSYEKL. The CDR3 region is CASGPMERGHGYTF. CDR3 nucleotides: TGCGCCAGCGGGCCGATGGAGAGGGGCCATGGCTACACCTTC.

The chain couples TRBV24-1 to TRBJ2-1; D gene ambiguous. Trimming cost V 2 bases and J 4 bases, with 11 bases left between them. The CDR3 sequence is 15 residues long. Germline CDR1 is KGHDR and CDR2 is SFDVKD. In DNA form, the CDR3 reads TGTGCCACCAGTGATTCGGATTACATTTACAATGAGCAGTTCTTC. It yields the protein CATSDSDYIYNEQFF.

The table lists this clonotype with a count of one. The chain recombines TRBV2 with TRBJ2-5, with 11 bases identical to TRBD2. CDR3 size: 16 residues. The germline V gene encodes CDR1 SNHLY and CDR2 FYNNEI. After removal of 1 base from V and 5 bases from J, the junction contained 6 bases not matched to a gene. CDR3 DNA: TGTGCCAGCAGTGAAGGTCGACTAGCGGGAAGGGAGACCCAGTACTTC. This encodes CASSEGRLAGRETQYF.

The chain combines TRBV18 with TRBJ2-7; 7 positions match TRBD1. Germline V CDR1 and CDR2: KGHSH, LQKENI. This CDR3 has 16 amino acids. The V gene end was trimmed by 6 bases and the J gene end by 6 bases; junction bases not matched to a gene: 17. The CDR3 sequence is CASSPDPGQRPGEQYF. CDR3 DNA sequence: TGTGCCAGCTCGCCGGACCCGGGACAGAGACCAGGCGAGCAGTACTTC.

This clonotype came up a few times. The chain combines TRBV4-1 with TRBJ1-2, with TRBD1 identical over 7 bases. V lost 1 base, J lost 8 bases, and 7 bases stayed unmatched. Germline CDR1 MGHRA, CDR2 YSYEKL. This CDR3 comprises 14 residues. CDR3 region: CASSQAGGFWGYTF. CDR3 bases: TGCGCCAGCAGCCAAGCAGGGGGGTTTTGGGGCTACACCTTC.

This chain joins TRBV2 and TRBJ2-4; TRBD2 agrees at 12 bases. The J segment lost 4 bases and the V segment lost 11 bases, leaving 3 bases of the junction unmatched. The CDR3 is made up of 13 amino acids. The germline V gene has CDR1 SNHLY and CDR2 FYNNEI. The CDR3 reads CAELAGGKNIQYF. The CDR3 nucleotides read TGTGCCGAACTAGCGGGAGGTAAAAACATTCAGTACTTC.

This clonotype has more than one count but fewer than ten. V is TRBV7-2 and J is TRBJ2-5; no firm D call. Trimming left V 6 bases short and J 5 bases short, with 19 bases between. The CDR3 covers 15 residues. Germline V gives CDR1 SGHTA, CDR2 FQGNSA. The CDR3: CASRASAAQVETQYF. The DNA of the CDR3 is TGTGCCAGCAGAGCTTCAGCAGCCCAGGTGGAGACCCAGTACTTC. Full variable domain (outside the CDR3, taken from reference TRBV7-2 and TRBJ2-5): GAGVSQSPSNKVTEKGKDVELRCDPISGHTALYWYRQSLGQGLEFLIYFQGNSAPDKSGLPSDRFSAERTGGSVSTLTIQRTQQEDSAVYLCASRASAAQVETQYFGPGTRLLVL.

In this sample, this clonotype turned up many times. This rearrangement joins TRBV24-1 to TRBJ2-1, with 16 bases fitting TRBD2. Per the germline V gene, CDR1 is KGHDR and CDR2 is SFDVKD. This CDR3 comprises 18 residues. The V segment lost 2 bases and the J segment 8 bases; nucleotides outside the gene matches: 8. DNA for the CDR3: TGTGCCACCAGTGATTCGCCGGGACTAGCGGGAGGGCGGGATGAGCAGTTCTTC. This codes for CATSDSPGLAGGRDEQFF.

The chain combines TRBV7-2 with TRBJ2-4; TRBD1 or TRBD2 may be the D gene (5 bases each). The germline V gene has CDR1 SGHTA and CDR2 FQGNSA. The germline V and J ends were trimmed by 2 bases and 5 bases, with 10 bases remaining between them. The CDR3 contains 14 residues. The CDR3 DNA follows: TGTGCCAGCAGCTTACGGGGCCGGGAAAACATTCAGTACTTC. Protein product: CASSLRGRENIQYF.